The 23 T cell receptor beta chains listed next were all sequenced from one sample in a study of blood T cell repertoires in COVID-19. The table came from immunoSEQ multiplex PCR; TCRdb's copy has only in-frame clones and leaves some out. The sample shows hundreds of thousands of clones, about 89% of them seen only once. Sample: peripheral blood. The source is an older woman with acute or convalescent COVID-19.

The rearrangement links TRBV29-1 to TRBJ1-1; weak D call: TRBD1 (5 bases). Trimming shortened V by 6 bases and J by 4 bases, and 18 bases separated the two germline ends. The germline gives CDR1 SQVTM, CDR2 ANQGSEA. The CDR3 covers 14 residues. The CDR3 bases are TGCAGCGTCTCCAAAGGAAGGGGCCTCACTGAAGCTTTCTTT. Amino acid sequence: CSVSKGRGLTEAFF.

This chain uses TRBV27 with TRBJ2-1; tentatively, D is TRBD1 (7 bases). V shed 8 bases and J shed 0 bases, with 17 bases lying between them. This CDR3 comprises 16 residues. Germline CDR1 and CDR2: MNHEY and SMNVEV (reference sequence). The CDR3: CASRRGRGSSYNEQFF. In DNA, the CDR3 is TGTGCCAGCCGGAGGGGGCGGGGAAGCTCCTACAATGAGCAGTTCTTC.

V usage is TRBV7-6 and J usage is TRBJ2-2; TRBD1 aligns across 7 bases. With 3 bases clipped from V and 0 bases from J, the junction kept 4 bases outside the gene matches. Germline CDR1 is SGHVS and CDR2 is FNYEAQ. The CDR3 is 16 amino acids. The CDR3 DNA reads as TGTGCCAGCAGCTTCGAGACAGGGTCGAACACCGGGGAGCTGTTTTTT. Its translation is CASSFETGSNTGELFF.

The V and J genes are TRBV14 and TRBJ1-2; 8 nucleotides line up with TRBD1. V lost 4 bases to trimming and J lost 4 bases; unmatched junction nucleotides: 11. The CDR3 length is 16 residues. Germline V gene data show CDR1 as SGHDN and CDR2 as FVKESK. CDR3 amino acids: CASSPLPQGGSYGYTF. The CDR3 region has the DNA TGTGCCAGCAGCCCCTTGCCACAGGGGGGTAGCTATGGCTACACCTTC.

V and J are TRBV10-3 and TRBJ2-3, with D perhaps TRBD1 (6 bases). V lost 5 bases, J lost 4 bases, and 16 bases lay in between. There are 15 residues in the CDR3. Germline CDR1 ENHRY, CDR2 SYGVKD. The DNA of the CDR3 is TGTGCCATCAGTTACAGGGTGGGTGTTTCAGATACGCAGTATTTT. Translation: CAISYRVGVSDTQYF.

The chain combines TRBV28 with TRBJ1-5; no clear D gene. The CDR3 is 15 amino acids. In germline, CDR1 is MDHEN, CDR2 SYDVKM. V lost 5 bases and J 2 bases, leaving 13 bases between the germline ends. CDR3: CASSIGGYGNQPQHF. In DNA, the CDR3 is TGTGCCAGCAGTATCGGCGGTTACGGCAATCAGCCCCAGCATTTT.

The V call is TRBV2, the J call TRBJ1-2; the D gene is possibly TRBD1 (5 bases). V was trimmed by 5 bases and J by 4 bases, leaving 5 bases between them. The germline V gene has CDR1 SNHLY and CDR2 FYNNEI. The length of the CDR3 is 11 residues. The CDR3 reads CASSTGYGYTF. Written as DNA, the CDR3 is TGTGCCAGCAGTACAGGCTATGGCTACACCTTC.

V is TRBV7-2 and J is TRBJ2-7, with 11 nucleotides matching TRBD2. CDR1 SGHTA and CDR2 FQGNSA come from the germline V gene. The CDR3 runs 14 residues. The V and J ends lost 6 bases and 3 bases, in that order; junction bases with no gene match: 4. The CDR3 nucleotides are TGTGCCAGCAGTTGGACTAGCGGGTACTACGAGCAGTACTTC. The encoded protein is CASSWTSGYYEQYF.

This chain uses TRBV7-8 with TRBJ2-2, with TRBD2 matching over 8 bases. Germline CDR1 SGHVS, CDR2 FQNEAQ. The V gene end was trimmed by 5 bases and the J gene end by 2 bases; junction bases not matched to a gene: 4. The CDR3 is made up of 15 amino acids. CDR3 coding DNA: TGTGCCAGCAGCGTGGGACTAGTCAACACCGGGGAGCTGTTTTTT. This encodes CASSVGLVNTGELFF.

CDR3 nucleotide sequence: TGTGCCAGTAGTCTTAACAGAGGGCGGTATGAGCAGTTCTTC. Protein sequence: CASSLNRGRYEQFF. The chain couples TRBV19 to TRBJ2-1; a weak D match, TRBD2 (5 bases). This CDR3 has 14 residues. V lost 5 bases, J lost 8 bases, and 16 bases lay in between. The V gene's germline CDR1 is LNHDA and CDR2 SQIVND (reference sequence). The complete variable domain, with remaining parts taken from reference TRBV19 and TRBJ2-1, reads DGGITQSPKYLFRKEGQNVTLSCEQNLNHDAMYWYRQDPGQGLRLIYYSQIVNDFQKGDIAEGYSVSREKKESFPLTVTSAQKNPTAFYLCASSLNRGRYEQFFGPGTRLTVL.

The J gene is TRBJ1-1, the V gene TRBV6-2 or TRBV6-3; 7 nucleotides align to TRBD1. Germline V lookup: CDR1 MNHEY, CDR2 SVGEGT. There are 13 residues in the CDR3. Trimming took 5 bases from V and 11 from J; bases not matched to a gene: 11. CDR3 nucleotide sequence: TGTGCCAGCAGTACTATGAGGGGGCGCGGCGCTTTCTTT. Its protein is CASSTMRGRGAFF.

This sequence joins TRBV19 and TRBJ1-2; D possibly corresponds to TRBD1 (6 bases). CDR3 length: 14 amino acids. Germline V gives CDR1 LNHDA, CDR2 SQIVND (reference sequence). The ends were cut back, 5 bases at V and 12 bases at J, with 22 bases in the middle. CDR3 sequence (DNA): TGTGCCAGTAGTCTCTTCCGGGACACCATCCTCGACACCTTC. Its translation is CASSLFRDTILDTF.

Only one count was recorded for this clone. The chain combines TRBV10-3 with TRBJ1-5, with 8 bases identical to TRBD1. The CDR3 runs 16 residues. V lost 5 bases and J lost 2; bases outside the gene matches: 8. The germline gives CDR1 ENHRY, CDR2 SYGVKD. CDR3 DNA sequence: TGTGCCATCAGTAACGGACAGGGCCGCGGCAATCAGCCCCAGCATTTT. As protein: CAISNGQGRGNQPQHF.

The chain joins TRBV21-1 to TRBJ2-7; the table gives TRBD1 as D, unverified against the DNA. TRBV21-1 is a pseudogene locus. The CDR3 runs 15 residues. Here the CDR3 reads CASSKGDRARNEQYF. In nucleotides, the CDR3 is TGTGCCAGCAGCAAAGGGGACAGGGCCAGGAACGAGCAGTACTTC.

This sequence joins TRBV7-8 and TRBJ1-4; D ambiguous. The CDR3 loop spans 13 amino acids. V was cut by 2 bases and J by 8 bases, with 9 bases left in between. Germline loops: CDR1 SGHVS, CDR2 FQNEAQ. CDR3 residues: CASSLSRKEKLFF. CDR3 nucleotides: TGTGCCAGCAGCTTATCCAGGAAAGAAAAACTGTTTTTT. The whole variable domain, remainder taken from reference TRBV7-8 and TRBJ1-4, is GAGVSQSPRYKVAKRGQDVALRCDPISGHVSLFWYQQALGQGPEFLTYFQNEAQLDKSGLPSDRFFAERPEGSVSTLKIQRTQQEDSAVYLCASSLSRKEKLFFGSGTQLSVL.

This chain joins TRBV4-1 and TRBJ1-4; possible D gene TRBD1, 6 bases. The length of the CDR3 is 15 residues. The germline gives CDR1 MGHRA, CDR2 YSYEKL. Deletions cut 0 bases from V and 2 bases from J, with 7 bases between. The CDR3 is CASSQDTGTNEKLFF. DNA for the CDR3: TGCGCCAGCAGCCAAGATACAGGGACTAATGAAAAACTGTTTTTT.

The chain recombines TRBV5-1 with TRBJ1-3; D not certain. Germline lookup yields CDR1 SGHRS and CDR2 YFSETQ. The CDR3 is 15 amino acids. V lost 0 bases and J lost 2, with 9 bases in between. This chain's CDR3 is CASSLGRVTGNTIYF. In DNA form, the CDR3 reads TGCGCCAGCAGCTTGGGCCGGGTGACTGGAAACACCATATATTTT.

This chain joins TRBV7-2 and TRBJ1-5; no clear D gene. Deletions cut 0 bases from V and 7 bases from J, with 7 bases between. From germline, CDR1 is SGHTA and CDR2 FQGNSA. The CDR3 runs 13 residues. DNA of the CDR3: TGTGCCAGCAGCTTAGCGCAGTCCCAGCCCCAGCATTTT. Residues: CASSLAQSQPQHF.

The rearrangement links TRBV10-3 to TRBJ1-1; maybe TRBD1 (5 bases). Trimming cost V 3 bases and J 0 bases, with 20 bases left between them. The CDR3 is 18 residues long. Germline V CDR1 and CDR2: ENHRY, SYGVKD. The CDR3 DNA follows: TGTGCCATCAGTGAAAAGGGCGGGACGGCACATTTGAACACTGAAGCTTTCTTT. Translating gives CAISEKGGTAHLNTEAFF.

The rearrangement uses TRBV5-1 and TRBJ2-7; 8 bases match TRBD1. Germline V gives CDR1 SGHRS, CDR2 YFSETQ. With V trimmed by 1 base and J by 5 bases, 2 bases remained unmatched. The CDR3 has 13 residues. CDR3 nucleotides: TGCGCCAGCAGCTTGCAGGGGGCGGACGAGCAGTACTTC. Residues: CASSLQGADEQYF.

The CDR3 protein is CASSPQGARGYTF. The CDR3, as DNA: TGTGCCAGCAGTCCTCAGGGGGCGCGGGGCTACACCTTC. The chain combines TRBV3-1 (or the pseudogene TRBV3-2) with TRBJ1-2, with TRBD1 matching 8 bases. Trimming at V came to 6 bases and at J to 8 bases, leaving 8 bases not matched to a gene. Germline V gives CDR1 LGHDT, CDR2 YNNKEL (reference sequence). The CDR3 contains 13 residues.

This rearrangement joins TRBV6-5 to TRBJ2-1; 7 bases match TRBD2. V was clipped by 2 bases and J by 5 bases; unmatched bases: 9. Germline assignment: CDR1 MNHEY and CDR2 SVGAGI. The CDR3 runs 16 residues. The CDR3 DNA sequence: TGTGCCAGCAGTTACAAGCTGAGACTAGCCGACAATGAGCAGTTCTTC. It is translated as CASSYKLRLADNEQFF.

The chain joins TRBV6-8 to TRBJ1-2; TRBD1 is a possible D gene (5 bases). V lost 6 bases and J lost 4, with 27 bases in between. The germline CDR1 and CDR2 sequences are MNHGY and SAAAGT. The length of the CDR3 is 18 residues. CDR3: CASRVGPRASPVGYGYTF. CDR3 coding DNA: TGTGCCAGCAGGGTGGGGCCCCGAGCCTCTCCTGTTGGCTATGGCTACACCTTC.